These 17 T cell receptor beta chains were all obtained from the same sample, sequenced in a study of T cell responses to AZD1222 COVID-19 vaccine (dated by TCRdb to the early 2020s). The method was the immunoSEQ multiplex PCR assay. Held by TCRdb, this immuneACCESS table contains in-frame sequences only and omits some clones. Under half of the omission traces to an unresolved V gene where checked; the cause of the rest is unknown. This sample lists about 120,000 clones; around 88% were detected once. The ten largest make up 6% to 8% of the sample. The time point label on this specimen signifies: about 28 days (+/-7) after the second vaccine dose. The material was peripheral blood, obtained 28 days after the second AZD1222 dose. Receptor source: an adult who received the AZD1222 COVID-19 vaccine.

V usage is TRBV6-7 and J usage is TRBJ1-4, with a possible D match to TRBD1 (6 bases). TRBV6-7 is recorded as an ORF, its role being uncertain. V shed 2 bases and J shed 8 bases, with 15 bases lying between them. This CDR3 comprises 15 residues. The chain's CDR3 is CASSYGGPGEEKLFF. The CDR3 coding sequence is TGTGCCAGCAGTTACGGGGGGCCAGGGGAGGAAAAACTGTTTTTT.

The CDR3 region is CASGKWGLSYEQYF. CDR3 coding DNA: TGTGCCAGTGGCAAGTGGGGGCTATCCTACGAGCAGTACTTC. V usage is TRBV13 and J usage is TRBJ2-7, with D possibly being TRBD1 (6 bases). Deletions cut 9 bases from V and 1 base from J, with 16 bases between. The CDR3 spans 14 residues. Germline CDR1 is PRHDT and CDR2 is FYEKMQ (reference sequence).

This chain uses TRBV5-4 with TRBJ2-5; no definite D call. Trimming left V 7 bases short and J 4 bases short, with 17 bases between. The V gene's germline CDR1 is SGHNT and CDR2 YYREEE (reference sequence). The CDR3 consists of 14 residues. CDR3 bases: TGTGCCAGCGCCCCCCTAGGAACGGGAGAGACCCAGTACTTC. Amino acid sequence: CASAPLGTGETQYF.

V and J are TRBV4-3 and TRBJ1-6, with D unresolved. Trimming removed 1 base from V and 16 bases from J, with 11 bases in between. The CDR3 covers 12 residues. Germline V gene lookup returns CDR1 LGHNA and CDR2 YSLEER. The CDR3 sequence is CASSQGRAILHF. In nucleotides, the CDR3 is TGCGCCAGCAGCCAAGGAAGGGCGATACTCCACTTT.

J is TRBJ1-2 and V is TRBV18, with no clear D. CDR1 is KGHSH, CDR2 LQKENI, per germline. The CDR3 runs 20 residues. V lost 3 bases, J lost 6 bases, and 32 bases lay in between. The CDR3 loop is CASSPRRRKDPDDGVHGYTF. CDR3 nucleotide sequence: TGTGCCAGCTCACCGAGGCGGAGAAAAGACCCTGACGATGGGGTTCATGGCTACACCTTC. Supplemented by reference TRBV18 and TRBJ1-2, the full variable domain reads NAGVMQNPRHLVRRRGQEARLRCSPMKGHSHVYWYRQLPEEGLKFMVYLQKENIIDESGMPKERFSAEFPKEGPSILRIQQVVRGDSAAYFCASSPRRRKDPDDGVHGYTFGSGTRLTVV.

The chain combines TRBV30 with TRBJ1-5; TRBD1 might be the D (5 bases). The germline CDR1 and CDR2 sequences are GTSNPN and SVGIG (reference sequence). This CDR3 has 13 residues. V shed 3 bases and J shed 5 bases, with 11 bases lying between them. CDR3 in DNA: TGTGCCTGGAGCGATTCAGGGCATCAGCCCCAGCATTTT. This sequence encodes CAWSDSGHQPQHF. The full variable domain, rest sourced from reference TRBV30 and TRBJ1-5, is SQTIHQWPATLVQPVGSPLSLECTVEGTSNPNLYWYRQAAGRGLQLLFYSVGIGQISSEVPQNLSASRPQDRQFILSSKKLLLSDSGFYLCAWSDSGHQPQHFGDGTRLSIL.

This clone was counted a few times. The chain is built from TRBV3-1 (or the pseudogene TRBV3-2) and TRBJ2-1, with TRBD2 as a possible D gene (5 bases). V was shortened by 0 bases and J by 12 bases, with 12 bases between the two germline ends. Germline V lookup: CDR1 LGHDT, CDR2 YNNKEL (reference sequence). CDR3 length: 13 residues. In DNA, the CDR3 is TGTGCCAGCAGCCAAGAGTTGCTAGCCACGCAGTTCTTC. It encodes CASSQELLATQFF.

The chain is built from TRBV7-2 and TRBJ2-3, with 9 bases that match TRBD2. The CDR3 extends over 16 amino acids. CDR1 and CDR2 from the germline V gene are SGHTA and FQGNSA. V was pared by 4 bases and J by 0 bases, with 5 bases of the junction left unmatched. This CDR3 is CASSSPAGGSTDTQYF. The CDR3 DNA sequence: TGTGCCAGCAGCTCCCCCGCGGGGGGGAGCACAGATACGCAGTATTTT.

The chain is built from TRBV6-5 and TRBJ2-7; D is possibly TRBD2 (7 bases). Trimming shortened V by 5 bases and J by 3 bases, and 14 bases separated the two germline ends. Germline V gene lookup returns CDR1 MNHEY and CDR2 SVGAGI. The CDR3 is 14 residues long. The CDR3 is CASSLTGGNYEQYF. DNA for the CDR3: TGTGCCAGCAGTCTCACGGGGGGCAACTACGAGCAGTACTTC.

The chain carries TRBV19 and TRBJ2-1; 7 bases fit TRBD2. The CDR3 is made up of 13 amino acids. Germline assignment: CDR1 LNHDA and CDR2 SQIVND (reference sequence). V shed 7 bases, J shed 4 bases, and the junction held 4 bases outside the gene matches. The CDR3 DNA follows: TGTGCCAGTATGAGGGAGGGGTACAATGAGCAGTTCTTC. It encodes CASMREGYNEQFF.

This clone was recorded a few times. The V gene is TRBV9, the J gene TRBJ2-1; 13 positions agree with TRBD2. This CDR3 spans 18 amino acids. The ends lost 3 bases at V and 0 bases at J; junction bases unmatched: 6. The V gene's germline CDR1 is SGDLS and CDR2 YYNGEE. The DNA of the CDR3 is TGTGCCAGCAGCGCGGGACTAGCGGGGAGCAGCTCCTACAATGAGCAGTTCTTC. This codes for CASSAGLAGSSSYNEQFF. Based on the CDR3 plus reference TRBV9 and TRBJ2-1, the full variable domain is DSGVTQTPKHLITATGQRVTLRCSPRSGDLSVYWYQQSLDQGLQFLIQYYNGEERAKGNILERFSAQQFPDLHSELNLSSLELGDSALYFCASSAGLAGSSSYNEQFFGPGTRLTVL.

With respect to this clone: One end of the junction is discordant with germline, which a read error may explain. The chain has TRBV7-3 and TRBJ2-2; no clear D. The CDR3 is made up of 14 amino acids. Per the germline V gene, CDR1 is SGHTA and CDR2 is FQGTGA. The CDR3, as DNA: TGTGCCAGCAGCTTAAACCGGAACCCCGGGGAGCTGTTTTTT. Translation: CASSLNRNPGELFF.

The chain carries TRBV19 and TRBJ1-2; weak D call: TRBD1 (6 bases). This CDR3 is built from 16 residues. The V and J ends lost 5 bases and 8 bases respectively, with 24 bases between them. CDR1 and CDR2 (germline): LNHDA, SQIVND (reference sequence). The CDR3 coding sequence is TGTGCCAGTAGTTCAACTCCGGGACAAAAGATGCAGGGCTACACCTTC. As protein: CASSSTPGQKMQGYTF.

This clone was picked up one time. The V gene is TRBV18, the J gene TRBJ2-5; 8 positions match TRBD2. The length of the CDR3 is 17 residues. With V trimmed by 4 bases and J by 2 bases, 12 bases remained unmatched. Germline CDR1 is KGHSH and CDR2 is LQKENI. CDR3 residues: CASSQGLVAGPQETQYF. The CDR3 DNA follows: TGTGCCAGCTCACAAGGGTTGGTAGCGGGGCCTCAAGAGACCCAGTACTTC.

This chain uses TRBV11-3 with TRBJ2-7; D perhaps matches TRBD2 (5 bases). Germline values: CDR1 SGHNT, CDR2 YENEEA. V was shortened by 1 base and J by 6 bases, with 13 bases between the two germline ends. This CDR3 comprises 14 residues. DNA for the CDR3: TGTGCCAGCAGCTTAGTTGCGGGTTCTATCGAGCAGTACTTC. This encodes CASSLVAGSIEQYF.

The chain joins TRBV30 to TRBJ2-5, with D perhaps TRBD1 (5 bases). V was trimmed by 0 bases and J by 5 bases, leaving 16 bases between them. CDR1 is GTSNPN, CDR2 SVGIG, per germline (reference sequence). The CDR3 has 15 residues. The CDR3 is CAWSVQVRLGETQYF. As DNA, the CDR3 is TGTGCCTGGAGTGTACAGGTCAGGCTGGGGGAGACCCAGTACTTC.

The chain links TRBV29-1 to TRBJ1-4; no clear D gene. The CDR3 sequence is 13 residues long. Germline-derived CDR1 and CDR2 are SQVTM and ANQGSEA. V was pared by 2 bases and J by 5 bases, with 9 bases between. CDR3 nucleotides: TGCAGCGTTGAAACGGGGTGGAATGAAAAACTGTTTTTT. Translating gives CSVETGWNEKLFF.